A single sample is the source of the 6 T cell receptor beta chains below, sequenced in a study of CD8 T cells in ankylosing spondylitis. General observations from the study: A motif in TCR beta, a set of under ten highly homologous variants, appeared characteristic of ankylosing spondylitis blood.

TCRdb re-called the 5' RACE reads through MiXCR, storing one row per CDR3 protein. The sample lists about 800,000 distinct CDR3 sequences; approximately 12% were seen once. Their antigen targets remain unknown. The sample was blood, either unsorted or a sorted T cell fraction (not recorded which). These receptors were obtained from a male donor with ankylosing spondylitis.

This clonotype was seen more than once but under ten times. The V call is TRBV7-8, the J call TRBJ2-1; 10 nucleotides line up with TRBD2. CDR1 SGHVS and CDR2 FQNEAQ come from the germline V gene. This CDR3 has 15 amino acids. V was clipped by 4 bases and J by 5 bases; unmatched bases: 5. The chain's CDR3 is CASSYGLAVNNEQFF. The CDR3 nucleotides are TGTGCCAGCAGCTACGGACTAGCGGTAAACAATGAGCAGTTCTTC. Complete variable domain (other parts from reference TRBV7-8 and TRBJ2-1): GAGVSQSPRYKVAKRGQDVALRCDPISGHVSLFWYQQALGQGPEFLTYFQNEAQLDKSGLPSDRFFAERPEGSVSTLKIQRTQQEDSAVYLCASSYGLAVNNEQFFGPGTRLTVL.

This clonotype was counted many times. The V call is TRBV20-1, the J call TRBJ1-6, with D unresolved. V was shortened by 6 bases and J by 0 bases, with 12 bases between the two germline ends. The CDR3 runs 15 residues. Germline-derived CDR1 and CDR2 are DFQATT and SNEGSKA (reference sequence). CDR3 loop: CSAATVSSYNSPLHF. CDR3 coding DNA: TGCAGTGCGGCAACAGTGAGCTCCTATAATTCACCCCTCCACTTT.

This clonotype appeared a few times. V and J are TRBV10-3 and TRBJ2-7, with 10 bases aligning to TRBD1. CDR1 ENHRY and CDR2 SYGVKD come from the germline V gene. CDR3 length equals 14 residues. V trimming: 5 bases; J trimming: 5 bases; junction bases outside the gene matches: 6. The CDR3 DNA reads as TGTGCCATCAGTTGGACAGGGGGTAACCACGAGCAGTACTTC. As protein: CAISWTGGNHEQYF.

This clonotype was detected only a few times. The gene calls are TRBV7-2 and TRBJ2-7; the match to TRBD1 covers 9 bases. V shed 5 bases, J shed 0 bases, and the junction held 5 bases outside the gene matches. The CDR3 runs to 15 residues. Germline V CDR1 and CDR2: SGHTA, FQGNSA. The CDR3 here is CASSPRTGVSYEQYF. CDR3 coding DNA: TGTGCCAGCAGCCCGCGGACAGGGGTCTCCTACGAGCAGTACTTC.

The V and J genes are TRBV7-2 and TRBJ1-1, with D unclear. From germline, CDR1 is SGHTA and CDR2 FQGNSA. The CDR3 has 14 residues. V lost 4 bases and J lost 0, with 9 bases in between. The CDR3 region is CASSSSGLNTEAFF. The CDR3 nucleotides are TGTGCCAGCAGCTCTAGTGGTCTGAACACTGAAGCTTTCTTT.

This chain uses TRBV20-1 with TRBJ2-5; tentatively, D is TRBD2 (6 bases). V was clipped by 6 bases and J by 7 bases, with 15 bases between them. The CDR3 extends over 12 amino acids. The V gene's germline CDR1 is DFQATT and CDR2 SNEGSKA (reference sequence). The CDR3 here is CSAPGQGGTQYF. CDR3 nucleotides: TGCAGTGCCCCGGGGCAGGGAGGGACCCAGTACTTC.